This T cell receptor (beta chain) was recovered during a study of shared clonotypes between healthy human individuals. Study-level background: Per donor, CD8 memory used one plate, CD8 naive used two, CD4 memory used three and CD4 naive used three.

A word on this clone: The target antigen is unknown.

Findings and limits, study-wide: Clonotypes shared by all four donors outscored non-shared clonotypes in generation probability.

Looked up from germline, CDR1 is MNHNY and CDR2 is SVGAGI (reference sequence). CDR3 length: 15 amino acids. V lost 4 bases to trimming and J lost 4 bases; unmatched junction nucleotides: 7. The assay was immunoSEQ multiplex PCR, and TCRdb's table has in-frame clones only and misses some. This table holds roughly 1,000,000 clones, approximately 80% found once. This chain uses TRBV6-6 with TRBJ2-5; 9 nucleotides align to TRBD1. What was sequenced was memory CD4+ T cells from PBMCs. The subset was: CD45RA-negative fraction. This clonotype was obtained from a man younger than 35 in good health. Some clones in this sample may be carry-over from other donors' samples. The CDR3 coding sequence is TGTGCCAGCAGTTCCCCGGACAGGGGAGGAGAGACCCAGTACTTC. It translates to CASSSPDRGGETQYF.